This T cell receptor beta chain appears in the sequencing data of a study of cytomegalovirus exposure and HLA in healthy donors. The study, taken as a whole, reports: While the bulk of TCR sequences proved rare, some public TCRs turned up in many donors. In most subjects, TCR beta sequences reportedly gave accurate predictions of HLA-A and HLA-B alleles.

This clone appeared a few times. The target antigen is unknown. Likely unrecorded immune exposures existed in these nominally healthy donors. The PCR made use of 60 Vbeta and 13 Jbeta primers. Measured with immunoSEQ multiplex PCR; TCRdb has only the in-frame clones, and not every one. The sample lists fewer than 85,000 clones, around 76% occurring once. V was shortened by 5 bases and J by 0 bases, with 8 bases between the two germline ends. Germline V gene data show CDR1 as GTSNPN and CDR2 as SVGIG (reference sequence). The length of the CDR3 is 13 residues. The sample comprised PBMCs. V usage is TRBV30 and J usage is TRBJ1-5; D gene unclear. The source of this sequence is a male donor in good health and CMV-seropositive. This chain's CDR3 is CAWGTNSNQPQHF. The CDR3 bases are TGTGCCTGGGGTACTAATAGCAATCAGCCCCAGCATTTT.